These T cell receptor beta chains were read from a single sample in a study of blood T cell repertoires in COVID-19. Measured with immunoSEQ multiplex PCR; TCRdb has only the in-frame clones, and not every one. The sample includes some 150,000 clones, around nine tenths seen only once; the top ten take roughly 4%. Specimen: peripheral blood. The receptors were sampled from a woman aged 40-49 years with acute or convalescent COVID-19. The CDR3 runs from the conserved cysteine through the conserved F or W. Each record gives: D gene, J gene, V gene, clone size, CDR3 protein, CDR3 DNA. A D gene is named only where the DNA matches it firmly. The size of a clone is reported for some rows only, either as once, few or many, or as a class for expanded clones.

D gene: TRBD1
J gene: TRBJ1-1
V gene: TRBV18
clone size: .
CDR3 protein: CASSPRDRNTEAFF
CDR3 DNA: TGTGCCAGCTCACCCAGGGACAGGAACACTGAAGCTTTCTTT

D gene: TRBD1
J gene: TRBJ1-2
V gene: TRBV19
clone size: once
CDR3 protein: CASSPDRGSGYTF
CDR3 DNA: TGTGCCAGTAGCCCGGACAGGGGAAGTGGCTACACCTTC

D gene: .
J gene: TRBJ2-7
V gene: TRBV3-1/TRBV3-2
clone size: .
CDR3 protein: CASSQAGYEQYF
CDR3 DNA: TGTGCCAGCAGCCAAGCAGGGTACGAGCAGTACTTC

D gene: .
J gene: TRBJ1-1
V gene: TRBV10-3
clone size: .
CDR3 protein: CAISEFKAGYTEAFF
CDR3 DNA: TGTGCCATCAGTGAGTTCAAGGCGGGATACACTGAAGCTTTCTTT

D gene: .
J gene: TRBJ1-4
V gene: TRBV7-2
clone size: .
CDR3 protein: CASSAGATNEKLFF
CDR3 DNA: TGTGCCAGCAGCGCGGGGGCAACTAATGAAAAACTGTTTTTT

D gene: TRBD1
J gene: TRBJ1-5
V gene: TRBV5-1
clone size: once
CDR3 protein: CASSLGQGSNQPQHF
CDR3 DNA: TGCGCCAGCAGCTTGGGACAGGGGAGCAATCAGCCCCAGCATTTT

D gene: .
J gene: TRBJ2-7
V gene: TRBV7-9
clone size: .
CDR3 protein: CALGGQSSYEQYF
CDR3 DNA: TGTGCCCTGGGGGGACAGAGCTCCTACGAGCAGTACTTC

D gene: .
J gene: TRBJ2-1
V gene: TRBV2
clone size: .
CDR3 protein: CASSLDVNEQFF
CDR3 DNA: TGTGCCAGCAGTCTAGATGTCAATGAGCAGTTCTTC

D gene: .
J gene: TRBJ1-1
V gene: TRBV12-3/TRBV12-4
clone size: .
CDR3 protein: CASSALEGTEAFF
CDR3 DNA: TGTGCCAGCAGTGCCTTGGAGGGCACTGAAGCTTTCTTT

D gene: TRBD2
J gene: TRBJ2-3
V gene: TRBV24-1
clone size: .
CDR3 protein: CATSDLTSGDTDTQYF
CDR3 DNA: TGTGCCACCAGTGATTTGACTAGCGGGGACACAGATACGCAGTATTTT

D gene: .
J gene: TRBJ1-1
V gene: TRBV27
clone size: .
CDR3 protein: CASSFHETAEAFF
CDR3 DNA: TGTGCCAGCAGTTTCCACGAGACAGCTGAAGCTTTCTTT

D gene: .
J gene: TRBJ1-1
V gene: TRBV4-2
clone size: .
CDR3 protein: CASSQEQGNTEAFF
CDR3 DNA: TGTGCCAGCAGCCAGGAACAGGGGAACACTGAAGCTTTCTTT

D gene: TRBD1
J gene: TRBJ2-5
V gene: TRBV2
clone size: .
CDR3 protein: CASSVWDRAETQYF
CDR3 DNA: TGTGCCAGCAGTGTATGGGACAGGGCAGAGACCCAGTACTTC

D gene: TRBD1
J gene: TRBJ2-1
V gene: TRBV18
clone size: .
CDR3 protein: CASSPTGTGGFNEQFF
CDR3 DNA: TGTGCCAGCTCACCGACCGGGACAGGGGGCTTCAATGAGCAGTTCTTC

D gene: TRBD1
J gene: TRBJ1-1
V gene: TRBV10-3
clone size: .
CDR3 protein: CAISQGTAHTEAFF
CDR3 DNA: TGTGCCATCAGCCAAGGGACAGCTCACACTGAAGCTTTCTTT